These 22 T cell receptor beta chains were all obtained from the same sample, sequenced in a study of T-cell memory formation after mild COVID-19. TCRdb called the 5' RACE reads again in MiXCR, with one record for every CDR3 protein. The sample has over 45,000 distinct CDR3 sequences, 25% to 30% seen once. Source material: PBMCs or a T cell subset sorted from them (not recorded which). Receptors were obtained from a man aged 18 to 29 who had mild COVID-19 (a few samples of this study predate the infection). Cell type and time point are not known.

This clonotype was seen a handful of times. The V call is TRBV6-2 or TRBV6-3, the J call TRBJ2-2, with 8 bases matching TRBD2. The ends lost 0 bases at V and 4 bases at J; junction bases unmatched: 7. The CDR3 is 17 amino acids. Germline V gene lookup returns CDR1 MNHEY and CDR2 SVGEGT. The CDR3 DNA follows: TGTGCCAGCAGTTACTCGCCGACGGGGGGGCCCACCGGGGAGCTGTTTTTT. Translation gives CASSYSPTGGPTGELFF.

This clonotype was recorded many times. The rearrangement links TRBV20-1 to TRBJ2-7, with TRBD1 as a possible D gene (5 bases). Trimming cost V 0 bases and J 4 bases, with 10 bases left between them. CDR1 and CDR2 from the germline V gene are DFQATT and SNEGSKA (reference sequence). This CDR3 contains 13 residues. CDR3 in amino acids: CSAREQGHYEQYV. The CDR3 DNA sequence: TGCAGTGCTAGAGAGCAGGGTCATTACGAGCAGTACGTC.

There are a few counts of this clonotype. This chain joins TRBV6-6 and TRBJ1-5; D gene uncertain. Looked up from germline, CDR1 is MNHNY and CDR2 is SVGAGI (reference sequence). The CDR3 is 14 amino acids. V gave up 10 bases and J gave up 1 base, with 14 bases separating them. The CDR3 DNA follows: TGTGCCACCACAAACCCCGGGAGCAATCAGCCCCAGCATTTT. Residues: CATTNPGSNQPQHF.

The chain is built from TRBV4-3 and TRBJ2-5, with D tentatively TRBD1 (6 bases). The CDR3 is 15 residues long. Trimming took 0 bases from V and 1 from J, leaving 9 bases between them. Germline CDR1 and CDR2: LGHNA and YSLEER. The CDR3 sequence is CASSQDRTAQETQYF. In DNA, the CDR3 is TGCGCCAGCAGCCAAGATAGGACAGCCCAAGAGACCCAGTACTTC.

The chain uses TRBV29-1 and TRBJ2-7, with a weak D call TRBD1 (6 bases). The CDR3 has 12 residues. The germline V gene has CDR1 SQVTM and CDR2 ANQGSEA. Trimming stripped 7 bases from V and 1 base from J, with 11 bases between. The CDR3 loop reads CSGTGLSYEQYV. For the CDR3, the DNA is TGCAGCGGAACAGGGTTGTCCTACGAGCAGTACGTC.

V usage is TRBV7-9 and J usage is TRBJ1-1; D gene unclear. The CDR3 totals 11 residues. The V gene's germline CDR1 is SEHNR and CDR2 FQNEAQ (reference sequence). V was cut by 3 bases and J by 4 bases, with 3 bases left in between. The chain's CDR3 is CASSLPTEAFF. The CDR3 DNA is TGTGCCAGCAGCTTGCCCACTGAAGCTTTCTTT.

This clonotype was observed a handful of times. V gene TRBV7-9 combines with J gene TRBJ2-3; 8 nucleotides match TRBD1. The J segment lost 3 bases and the V segment lost 5 bases, leaving 10 bases of the junction unmatched. This CDR3 has 16 residues. Per germline, CDR1 SEHNR and CDR2 FQNEAQ (reference sequence). CDR3 residues: CASSPTQGALTDTQYF. The CDR3 nucleotides read TGTGCCAGCAGCCCCACCCAGGGGGCCCTAACAGATACGCAGTATTTT.

There are a few counts of this clonotype. The V call is TRBV12-3 or TRBV12-4, the J call TRBJ2-7, with 7 positions matching TRBD1. This CDR3 has 15 residues. J lost 2 bases, V lost 1 base, and 5 bases had no gene match. The CDR3 DNA sequence: TGTGCCAGCAGTTTAGTAATGGGACAGACCTACGAGCAGTACTTC. Protein sequence: CASSLVMGQTYEQYF.

The CDR3 protein is CATSRPTEGGGRDTQYF. Here the CDR3 DNA reads TGTGCCACCAGCAGGCCCACCGAGGGGGGGGGCCGGGATACGCAGTATTTT. V is TRBV15 and J is TRBJ2-3, with a possible D match to TRBD2 (7 bases). Germline-derived CDR1 and CDR2 are LNHNV and YYDKDF (reference sequence). Deletions cut 3 bases from V and 6 bases from J, with 22 bases between. This CDR3 contains 17 residues.

V and J are TRBV4-1 and TRBJ2-2; either TRBD1 or TRBD2 may supply D (5 bases each). The CDR3 is 17 residues long. The V end was cut by 4 bases, the J end by 0 bases, with 15 bases between. CDR1 is MGHRA and CDR2 is YSYEKL in the germline V gene. CDR3 in DNA: TGCGCCAGCAGCCCTTGGGGGAACTACGCGAACACCGGGGAGCTGTTTTTT. This gives the protein CASSPWGNYANTGELFF.

This clonotype was detected only a few times. J is TRBJ1-4 and V is TRBV6-5; possible D gene TRBD1, 6 bases. The CDR3 spans 13 residues. Trimming took off 0 bases at V and 13 bases at J, with 12 bases between the two ends. Per the germline V gene, CDR1 is MNHEY and CDR2 is SVGAGI. CDR3 residues: CASSYSRGAGLFF. In DNA form, the CDR3 reads TGTGCCAGCAGTTACTCGCGGGGGGCCGGACTGTTTTTT.

There are many counts of this clonotype. This chain uses TRBV15 with TRBJ2-1, with 8 bases aligning to TRBD2. CDR3 length equals 15 residues. The junction had 6 bases not matched to a gene; V was cut back by 6 bases and J by 2 bases. CDR1 LNHNV and CDR2 YYDKDF come from the germline V gene (reference sequence). The CDR3 reads CATSSGGAPYNEQFF. The CDR3 nucleotides are TGTGCCACCAGTTCCGGGGGGGCCCCCTACAATGAGCAGTTCTTC.

The CDR3 is CSAIGQGNTEAFF. CDR3 DNA: TGCAGTGCTATTGGACAGGGGAACACTGAAGCTTTCTTT. The chain is built from TRBV20-1 and TRBJ1-1; 8 nucleotides line up with TRBD1. The trim removed 4 bases at V and 1 base at J, leaving 2 bases unmatched. Germline lookup yields CDR1 DFQATT and CDR2 SNEGSKA (reference sequence). The CDR3 contains 13 residues.

The CDR3 DNA reads as TGTGCCAGCAGCTGGATTCAGGGACCCACCGGGGAGCTGTTTTTT. This encodes CASSWIQGPTGELFF. The V and J genes are TRBV7-8 and TRBJ2-2; TRBD1 or TRBD2 may be the D gene (5 bases each). Trimming took off 4 bases at V and 4 bases at J, with 13 bases between the two ends. The CDR3 runs to 15 residues. Germline-derived CDR1 and CDR2 are SGHVS and FQNEAQ. The full variable domain, with the rest looked up from reference TRBV7-8 and TRBJ2-2, is GAGVSQSPRYKVAKRGQDVALRCDPISGHVSLFWYQQALGQGPEFLTYFQNEAQLDKSGLPSDRFFAERPEGSVSTLKIQRTQQEDSAVYLCASSWIQGPTGELFFGEGSRLTVL.

This clonotype was observed a few times. The rearrangement links TRBV4-3 to TRBJ2-7, with TRBD1 matching over 9 bases. Unmatched junction bases numbered 10, after V lost 0 bases and J lost 4 bases. Germline V lookup: CDR1 LGHNA, CDR2 YSLEER. This CDR3 has 17 residues. As DNA, the CDR3 is TGCGCCAGCAGCCAAGAAGGTCGACAGGGGGGACTTTACGAGCAGTACTTC. The encoded protein is CASSQEGRQGGLYEQYF.

V usage is TRBV3-1 and J usage is TRBJ2-2; 9 bases line up with TRBD2. Unmatched junction bases numbered 5, after V lost 4 bases and J lost 2 bases. This CDR3 region has 16 residues. The V gene's germline CDR1 is LGHDT and CDR2 YNNKEL (reference sequence). The CDR3 DNA reads TGTGCCAGCAGCCCCCCAGCGGGGGGTAACACCGGGGAGCTGTTTTTT. Its translation is CASSPPAGGNTGELFF.

This clonotype was picked up a small number of times. The CDR3 is CSVELGEQFF. The DNA for the CDR3 is TGCAGCGTCGAACTCGGGGAGCAGTTCTTC. J is TRBJ2-1 and V is TRBV29-1; the D is unclear. The CDR3 is made up of 10 amino acids. Per the germline V gene, CDR1 is SQVTM and CDR2 is ANQGSEA. The V end lost 6 bases, the J end lost 10 bases, and 10 bases lay between the germline ends.

This clonotype turned up a few times. The chain carries TRBV4-1 and TRBJ2-3; possibly TRBD2 for D (7 bases). Trimming stripped 8 bases from V and 0 bases from J, with 21 bases between. Germline loops: CDR1 MGHRA, CDR2 YSYEKL. This CDR3 region has 17 residues. The CDR3 is CASGSGGTYSSTDTQYF. The CDR3 DNA reads as TGCGCCAGCGGGTCGGGGGGCACGTACTCTAGCACAGATACGCAGTATTTT.

There are a few counts of this clonotype. The V gene is TRBV24-1, the J gene TRBJ2-1; the D gene is possibly TRBD1 (7 bases). V lost 4 bases to trimming and J lost 14 bases, with 14 bases between them. CDR1 and CDR2 (germline): KGHDR, SFDVKD. The CDR3 is made up of 12 amino acids. This chain's CDR3 is CATSDGGTEKFF. Written as DNA, the CDR3 is TGTGCCACCAGTGACGGAGGGACAGAGAAGTTCTTC.

The chain joins TRBV11-2 to TRBJ2-3; D assignment may be TRBD1 or TRBD2 (5 bases each). Germline V CDR1 and CDR2: SGHAT, FQNNGV. The germline V and J ends were trimmed by 6 bases and 10 bases, with 11 bases remaining between them. The CDR3 runs to 11 residues. The CDR3 loop reads CASRTRESQYF. DNA of the CDR3: TGTGCCAGCAGGACCAGGGAGTCGCAGTATTTT.

This clonotype was seen only a few times. The gene calls are TRBV7-3 and TRBJ2-7, with TRBD1 identical over 8 bases. Germline-derived CDR1 and CDR2 are SGHTA and FQGTGA. J was trimmed by 7 bases and V by 4 bases; bases with no gene match: 12. CDR3 length equals 15 residues. The CDR3 DNA is TGTGCCAGCAGCTCCGGGACAGGCTCCCAGAAGGAGCAGTACTTC. Protein product: CASSSGTGSQKEQYF.

This clonotype was counted only a few times. V usage is TRBV7-7 and J usage is TRBJ2-7; no definite D call. There are 15 residues in the CDR3. Germline V gene sequence: CDR1 SSHAT, CDR2 FNYEAQ (reference sequence). V was shortened by 5 bases and J by 2 bases, with 16 bases between the two germline ends. CDR3: CASSPHLARPYEQYF. The CDR3 DNA reads as TGTGCCAGCAGCCCTCATCTTGCCAGGCCCTACGAGCAGTACTTC.